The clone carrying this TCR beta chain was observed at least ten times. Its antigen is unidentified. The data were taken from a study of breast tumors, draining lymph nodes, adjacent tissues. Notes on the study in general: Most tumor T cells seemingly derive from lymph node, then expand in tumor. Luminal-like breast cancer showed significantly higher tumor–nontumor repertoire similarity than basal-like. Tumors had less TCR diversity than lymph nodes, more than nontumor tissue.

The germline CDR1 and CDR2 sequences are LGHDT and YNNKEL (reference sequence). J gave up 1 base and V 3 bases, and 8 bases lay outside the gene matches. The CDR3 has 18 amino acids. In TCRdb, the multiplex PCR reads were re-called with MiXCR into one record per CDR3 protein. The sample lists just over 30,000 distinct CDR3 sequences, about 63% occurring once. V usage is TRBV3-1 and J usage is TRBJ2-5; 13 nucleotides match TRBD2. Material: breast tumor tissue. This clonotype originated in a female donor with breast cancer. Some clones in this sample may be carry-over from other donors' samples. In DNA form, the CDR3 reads TGTGCCAGCAGCCATGGTAGTGGACTAGCGGGAGTCCAAGAGACCCAGTACTTC. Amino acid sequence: CASSHGSGLAGVQETQYF.